The 15 T cell receptor beta chains given below trace back to one sample, sequenced in a study of control samples from healthy donors and cancer patients. Assay: immunoSEQ multiplex PCR; the TCRdb copy retains only in-frame clones and omits some. The sample has about 130,000 clones, approximately 92% seen once. What was sequenced was PBMCs. The receptors stem from a man of 80 years or more with head and neck cancer.

The rearrangement uses TRBV5-5 and TRBJ1-3, with D uncertain. Per germline, CDR1 SGHKS and CDR2 YYEKEE (reference sequence). CDR3 length equals 13 residues. The V end lost 1 base, the J end lost 3 bases, and 5 bases lay between the germline ends. In DNA form, the CDR3 reads TGTGCCAGCAGCTTGACGGTTGGAAACACCATATATTTT. It codes for CASSLTVGNTIYF.

The rearrangement links TRBV20-1 to TRBJ2-1; the D is unclear. Trimming cost V 4 bases and J 7 bases, with 8 bases left between them. Germline V gives CDR1 DFQATT, CDR2 SNEGSKA (reference sequence). The CDR3 runs 11 residues. CDR3: CSATTLNEQFF. In nucleotides, the CDR3 is TGCAGTGCTACCACTTTGAATGAGCAGTTCTTC.

The rearrangement uses TRBV5-6 and TRBJ2-1; TRBD1 is a possible D gene (6 bases). V lost 4 bases and J lost 4, with 9 bases in between. The CDR3 runs to 13 residues. Germline V lookup: CDR1 SGHDT, CDR2 YYEEEE. CDR3 DNA: TGTGCCAGCAGCCCGACAGGATACAATGAGCAGTTCTTC. It codes for CASSPTGYNEQFF. Together with reference TRBV5-6 and TRBJ2-1, the CDR3 gives the full variable domain: DAGVTQSPTHLIKTRGQQVTLRCSPKSGHDTVSWYQQALGQGPQFIFQYYEEEERQRGNFPDRFSGHQFPNYSSELNVNALLLGDSALYLCASSPTGYNEQFFGPGTRLTVL.

V usage is TRBV7-8 and J usage is TRBJ2-7; 8 nucleotides agree with TRBD2. After removal of 5 bases from V and 4 bases from J, the junction contained 7 bases not matched to a gene. The CDR3 is made up of 14 amino acids. Per the germline V gene, CDR1 is SGHVS and CDR2 is FQNEAQ. CDR3 sequence reads: CASSQAGTSYEQYF. The CDR3 DNA sequence: TGTGCCAGCAGCCAAGCCGGGACTAGTTACGAGCAGTACTTC.

The V and J genes are TRBV27 and TRBJ2-5; D remains unclear. With 4 bases removed from V and 4 bases from J, the gap between germline ends came to 13 bases. The CDR3 extends over 14 amino acids. CDR1 is MNHEY, CDR2 SMNVEV, per germline (reference sequence). CDR3 sequence: CASSSPGDRETQYF. As DNA, the CDR3 is TGTGCCAGCAGTTCCCCTGGGGATCGAGAGACCCAGTACTTC.

This clone has a single count. The chain has TRBV5-1 and TRBJ2-1; D not resolved. Germline assignment: CDR1 SGHRS and CDR2 YFSETQ. The CDR3 runs to 12 residues. V dropped 1 base and J dropped 5 bases, with 4 bases sitting between them. The CDR3 region is CASSLSHNEQFF. The CDR3 nucleotides are TGCGCCAGCAGCTTGAGCCACAATGAGCAGTTCTTC.

J is TRBJ1-5 and V is TRBV6-5, with D possibly TRBD1 on 6 matching bases. The V gene lost 4 bases and the J gene lost 3 bases, with 10 bases spanning the gap. Germline V lookup: CDR1 MNHEY, CDR2 SVGAGI. This CDR3 has 14 residues. The CDR3 nucleotides read TGTGCCAGCAGTTTACAGGGAGACAATCAGCCCCAGCATTTT. It encodes CASSLQGDNQPQHF.

The chain recombines TRBV6-5 with TRBJ2-1, with TRBD2 matching 9 bases. The CDR3 covers 14 residues. V was clipped by 6 bases and J by 9 bases; unmatched bases: 9. CDR1 is MNHEY and CDR2 is SVGAGI in the germline V gene. The CDR3 DNA follows: TGTGCCAGCAGAAATAGCGGGAGCTCGGGTGAGCAGTTCTTC. Its translation is CASRNSGSSGEQFF.

The chain uses TRBV5-1 and TRBJ1-5, with no clear D. V was cut by 3 bases and J by 4 bases, with 11 bases left in between. Germline assignment: CDR1 SGHRS and CDR2 YFSETQ. This CDR3 comprises 14 residues. In nucleotides, the CDR3 is TGCGCCAGCAGCTCCAGTGGACTTAATCAGCCCCAGCATTTT. As protein: CASSSSGLNQPQHF.

This chain joins TRBV25-1 and TRBJ2-4, with a tentative D call TRBD2 (5 bases). The length of the CDR3 is 13 residues. With 3 bases removed from V and 7 bases from J, the gap between germline ends came to 10 bases. CDR1 is MGHDK and CDR2 is SYGVNS in the germline V gene. CDR3 sequence: CASSDGVPNIQYF. CDR3 nucleotide sequence: TGTGCCAGCAGTGACGGGGTTCCCAACATTCAGTACTTC.

The chain recombines TRBV7-6 with TRBJ2-1, with no clear D. The germline V gene has CDR1 SGHVS and CDR2 FNYEAQ. The CDR3 is 15 residues long. Trimming took 1 base from V and 3 from J, leaving 10 bases between them. CDR3 sequence reads: CASSLDGGVYNEQFF. In nucleotides, the CDR3 is TGTGCCAGCAGCTTAGATGGTGGGGTCTACAATGAGCAGTTCTTC.

CDR3 residues: CASSLTDSYNEQFF. In nucleotides, the CDR3 is TGTGCCAGCAGCCTAACGGACAGTTACAATGAGCAGTTCTTC. V is TRBV9 and J is TRBJ2-1, with a tentative D call TRBD1 (6 bases). From germline, CDR1 is SGDLS and CDR2 YYNGEE. V was trimmed by 4 bases and J by 4 bases, leaving 12 bases between them. The CDR3 sequence is 14 residues long.

The sample holds one count of this clone. V usage is TRBV3-1 (or the pseudogene TRBV3-2) and J usage is TRBJ1-6; 10 bases match TRBD1. With 4 bases clipped from V and 6 bases from J, the junction kept 6 bases outside the gene matches. CDR1 is LGHDT and CDR2 is YNNKEL in the germline V gene (reference sequence). CDR3 length: 16 amino acids. CDR3 protein: CASSRRQGAGNSPLHF. The CDR3 DNA reads as TGTGCCAGCAGCCGTAGACAGGGGGCAGGTAATTCACCCCTCCACTTT.

This clone was found once. The V and J genes are TRBV7-9 and TRBJ1-5; TRBD1 matches at 10 bases. CDR1 and CDR2 (germline): SEHNR, FQNEAQ (reference sequence). V was clipped by 3 bases and J by 6 bases; unmatched bases: 5. This CDR3 region has 15 residues. This CDR3 is CASSLGQGIGQPQHF. The CDR3 DNA follows: TGTGCCAGCAGCTTGGGACAGGGGATAGGTCAGCCCCAGCATTTT.

The J gene is TRBJ1-5, the V gene TRBV7-8; D remains unclear. The CDR3 loop spans 14 amino acids. V was cut by 2 bases and J by 6 bases, with 11 bases left in between. The V gene's germline CDR1 is SGHVS and CDR2 FQNEAQ. In nucleotides, the CDR3 is TGTGCCAGCAGCTTACGATCCTATGGTCAGCCCCAGCATTTT. Protein: CASSLRSYGQPQHF.